One T cell receptor (beta chain) is described in this entry. What it recognizes is unknown. Nonspecific anti-CD3/anti-CD28 bead stimulation represents the broad CD4+ T cell repertoire. Sorting of responding CD4+ T cells relied on upregulated CD40 ligand together with CD69. This record belongs to a study of persistence of HIV-infected CD4 T cells. For the study at large: Anti-CD3/anti-CD28 beads activated more cells than antigen stimulation did. Study results and limitations: TCR oligoclonality correlated with proviral oligoclonality in the same sorted populations. TCR analyses could not target the rare provirus-carrying CMV-responding cells.

The libraries were made with immunoSEQ version 4 in survey mode. TCRdb's copy holds only in-frame clones and misses some; the assay was immunoSEQ multiplex PCR. Of tens of thousands of clones in the sample, about nine tenths are singletons; the top ten hold 0.45% to 0.5%. The source was CD4+ T cells sorted from PBMCs after approximately 19-hour stimulation, collected from a patient who received antiretroviral therapy. This clonotype was sampled from an adult woman with HIV who was CMV-seropositive.

CDR3 sequence: CASSEAGSYNSPLHF. Written as DNA, the CDR3 is TGTGCCAGCAGCGAAGCAGGGTCCTATAATTCACCCCTCCACTTT. J is TRBJ1-6 and V is TRBV5-4; D is possibly TRBD1 (5 bases). The CDR3 has 15 amino acids. Germline V gene data show CDR1 as SGHNT and CDR2 as YYREEE (reference sequence). V lost 4 bases to trimming and J lost 1 base, with 9 bases between them.